This T cell receptor beta chain came from a study of blood T cell repertoires in COVID-19. In the source study's methods: Researchers report that nucleated cell counts were estimated from reference gene primer amplification. Profiling relied on immunoSEQ multiplex PCR, and the TCRdb table lists in-frame clones only, not all of them. V and J calls and clone size are copied from that table; D and trimming were computed from the DNA. This table has 30,000 to 50,000 clones, 80% appearing once. Trimming removed 2 bases from V and 2 bases from J; junction bases left unmatched: 4. This CDR3 is 15 amino acids long. CDR1 is MNHEY and CDR2 is SVGAGI in the germline V gene.

Sequenced sample: peripheral blood. The chain joins TRBV6-5 to TRBJ2-3; 7 nucleotides agree with TRBD2. This receptor was obtained from an elderly man with active or convalescent COVID-19. CDR3 protein: CASSYRREATDTQYF. The CDR3, as DNA: TGTGCCAGCAGTTACCGACGGGAGGCCACAGATACGCAGTATTTT.